The entry below describes one T cell receptor (beta chain). The entry originates in a study of blood T cells in healthy people across ages. A sample-barcoded 5' primer and a J-beta primer mix were used in a second PCR of roughly 6 to 12 cycles. Tagging of each cDNA molecule was performed by a template-switch adaptor with 12 random nucleotides. TCRdb fed the 5' RACE reads into MiXCR, producing one record per CDR3 protein. The sample has around 1,900,000 distinct CDR3 sequences; roughly two fifths are singletons. The ends lost 0 bases at V and 0 bases at J; junction bases unmatched: 8. This CDR3 has 18 residues. Germline-derived CDR1 and CDR2 are ENHRY and SYGVKD.

The rearrangement links TRBV10-3 to TRBJ2-3, with 8 bases fitting TRBD2. This receptor was identified in a human donor in good health. Input material: blood. CDR3 DNA sequence: TGTGCCATCAGTGAGTCGACTGGCGGGGGGATTAGCACAGATACGCAGTATTTT. This gives the protein CAISESTGGGISTDTQYF.